The 18 T cell receptor beta chains below all came from one sample that was sequenced in a study of T cell clonality in common variable immunodeficiency (dated by TCRdb to the mid-2010s). Library creation used the immunoSEQ multiplex PCR assay. TCRdb re-hosts the immuneACCESS table, in-frame sequences only. Its copies lack some clones; in the studies checked, an unresolved V gene accounts for under half of them, and the cause for the rest is not known. This sample has about 52,000 clones in the table, none counted a single time. The ten largest clones capture around 2% of the sample. Material for sequencing was peripheral blood mononuclear cells. The receptors come from a person aged 18 to 75 in good health.

This clone came up many times. The read ends 3 residues early relative to the CDR3; the germline J gene fills the gap. The V and J genes are TRBV7-2 and TRBJ1-5, with D perhaps matching TRBD1 (6 bases). Germline assignment: CDR1 SGHTA and CDR2 FQGNSA. This CDR3 has 15 amino acids. The germline V and J ends were trimmed by 5 bases and 7 bases, with 18 bases remaining between them. The part of the CDR3 DNA that was read is TGTGCCAGCAGCCTAAATTCAGGGGAGGGACAGCCC. It is translated as CASSLNSGEGQP. The CDR3 in full is CASSLNSGEGQPQHF.

Many counts were recorded for this clone. The read halts 3 residues ahead of the CDR3 end, with the missing end drawn from the germline J gene. The chain combines TRBV20-1 with TRBJ1-6, with a weak D call TRBD1 (6 bases). The CDR3 covers 14 residues. Trimming shortened V by 2 bases and J by 5 bases, and 10 bases separated the two germline ends. The germline gives CDR1 DFQATT, CDR2 SNEGSKA (reference sequence). The CDR3 loop is CSARPNRDNSPLHF. The CDR3 DNA, read in part, is TGCAGTGCTAGACCCAACAGGGATAATTCACCC.

This clone has ten or more counts. The sequence runs out 3 residues before the end of the CDR3; the remainder is reconstructed from the germline J gene. This chain joins TRBV5-4 and TRBJ2-5; D not resolved. This CDR3 is 15 amino acids long. The V gene lost 4 bases and the J gene lost 2 bases, with 15 bases spanning the gap. Germline-derived CDR1 and CDR2 are SGHNT and YYREEE (reference sequence). The DNA read from the CDR3 is TGTGCCAGCAGCAAGACACAAACCCCACAAGAGACC. Its protein product is CASSKTQTPQET. The complete CDR3 protein is CASSKTQTPQETQYF.

This clone was observed many times. Coverage ceases 3 residues before the CDR3 finishes, and the germline J gene fills in the end. The V gene is TRBV20-1, the J gene TRBJ2-5; TRBD2 aligns across 14 bases. The germline V gene encodes CDR1 DFQATT and CDR2 SNEGSKA (reference sequence). The trim removed 0 bases at V and 5 bases at J, leaving 5 bases unmatched. The CDR3 extends over 16 amino acids. This CDR3 reads CSARETSGGGWETQYF. CDR3 DNA (partial): TGCAGTGCTAGAGAGACTAGCGGGGGGGGGTGGGAGACC.

This clone was seen many times. The read halts 3 residues ahead of the CDR3 end, with the missing end drawn from the germline J gene. The chain is built from TRBV30 and TRBJ2-1; possibly TRBD1 for D (6 bases). The germline V and J ends were trimmed by 2 bases and 9 bases, with 17 bases remaining between them. Germline V gene lookup returns CDR1 GTSNPN and CDR2 SVGIG (reference sequence). The CDR3 has 14 amino acids. The CDR3 sequence is CAWSLTGLAGEQFF. The part of the CDR3 DNA that was read is TGTGCCTGGAGTCTAACAGGGCTCGCTGGTGAG.

In its sample, this clone was seen many times. The read terminates 3 residues before the CDR3 end, so the remaining end is supplied by the germline J gene. The chain couples TRBV30 to TRBJ1-1; 11 bases fit TRBD1. Germline-derived CDR1 and CDR2 are GTSNPN and SVGIG (reference sequence). The CDR3 extends over 14 amino acids. CDR3 sequence: CAWSAWTGGYKAFF. CDR3 DNA, as far as it was read: TGTGCCTGGAGTGCCTGGACAGGGGGCTACAAG. The variable domain in full, completed from reference TRBV30 and TRBJ1-1, reads SQTIHQWPATLVQPVGSPLSLECTVEGTSNPNLYWYRQAAGRGLQLLFYSVGIGQISSEVPQNLSASRPQDRQFILSSKKLLLSDSGFYLCAWSAWTGGYKAFFGQGTRLTVV.

To note about this clone: A clone one base away is much larger, so this may be a read error. The sequenced fragment ends 3 residues before the CDR3 boundary, so the rest is inferred from the germline J gene. V gene TRBV30 combines with J gene TRBJ1-4, with a possible D match to TRBD1 (5 bases). CDR3 size: 14 residues. CDR1 is GTSNPN and CDR2 is SVGIG in the germline V gene (reference sequence). The CDR3 loop is CAWRGLSGANVLFF. CDR3 DNA, as far as it was read: TGTGCCTGGAGGGGGCTCTCTGGGGCCAACGTA. Drawing the rest from reference TRBV30 and TRBJ1-4, the complete variable domain is SQTIHQWPATLVQPVGSPLSLECTVEGTSNPNLYWYRQAAGRGLQLLFYSVGIGQISSEVPQNLSASRPQDRQFILSSKKLLLSDSGFYLCAWRGLSGANVLFFGSGTQLSVL.

This clone occurred many times. The read finishes 3 residues shy of the CDR3 end, and the germline J gene is used to complete it. V usage is TRBV6-1 and J usage is TRBJ1-5; possible D gene TRBD1, 5 bases. The CDR3 is made up of 12 amino acids. CDR1 and CDR2 from the germline V gene are MNHNS and SASEGT. V lost 8 bases and J 7 bases, leaving 12 bases between the germline ends. The DNA read from the CDR3 is TGTGCCAGCCGTGGTGCAGGGCAGCCC. Its protein product is CASRGAGQP. The full CDR3 sequence reads CASRGAGQPQHF.

In this sample, this clone turned up many times. The CDR3 end lies 3 residues beyond the end of the read and is filled in from the germline J gene. The chain joins TRBV7-2 to TRBJ2-3; 12 bases match TRBD2. There are 15 residues in the CDR3. Unmatched junction bases numbered 1, after V lost 2 bases and J lost 4 bases. CDR1 is SGHTA, CDR2 FQGNSA, per germline. The CDR3 DNA, read in part, is TGTGCCAGCAGCTTACTAGCGGGAGGGCCAGATACG. Encoded protein: CASSLLAGGPDT. From start to end, the CDR3 is CASSLLAGGPDTQYF.

This clone was seen repeatedly, ten times or more. The read ends 3 residues early relative to the CDR3; the germline J gene fills the gap. This rearrangement joins TRBV6-4 to TRBJ2-2; D is perhaps TRBD1 (6 bases). Between the trimmed V and J ends, which lost 2 bases and 3 bases, there was a span of 7 bases. This CDR3 region has 14 residues. Germline CDR1 MRHNA, CDR2 SNTAGT. The CDR3 protein is CASSDKGDTGELFF. The CDR3 bases that were read are TGTGCCAGCAGTGACAAGGGGGACACCGGGGAG.

This clone was detected only a few times. The CDR3 end lies 3 residues beyond the end of the read and is filled in from the germline J gene. The chain couples TRBV11-2 to TRBJ2-5; tentative D call: TRBD2 (6 bases). The V and J ends lost 0 bases and 2 bases respectively, with 10 bases between them. Germline CDR1 and CDR2: SGHAT and FQNNGV. CDR3 size: 15 residues. The sequenced CDR3 bases are TGTGCCAGCAGCTTAGAGGCGGCGGGACAAGAGACC. Amino acids: CASSLEAAGQET. The full CDR3 reads CASSLEAAGQETQYF.

In its sample, this clone was seen many times. The missing CDR3 end, 3 residues past where the read stops, is filled in from the germline J gene. The genes are TRBV19 and TRBJ2-2, with unresolved D. This CDR3 has 15 amino acids. Germline V CDR1 and CDR2: LNHDA, SQIVND (reference sequence). CDR3 sequence reads: CASRENHATNEKLFF. The covered CDR3 bases are TGTGCCAGTAGGGAGAACCACGCAACTAATGAAAAG.

This clone came up many times. The CDR3 is cut off 3 residues early in the read; its end comes from the germline J gene. The chain combines TRBV10-3 with TRBJ2-1; 12 bases map to TRBD2. J was trimmed by 4 bases and V by 4 bases; bases with no gene match: 8. The CDR3 is made up of 17 amino acids. The germline gives CDR1 ENHRY, CDR2 SYGVKD. The part of the CDR3 DNA that was read is TGTGCCATCAGTGGGACACGGACTAGCGGGGAATACAATGAG. Protein: CAISGTRTSGEYNE. The entire CDR3 sequence reads CAISGTRTSGEYNEQFF.

This clone was seen many times. The sequenced fragment ends 3 residues before the CDR3 boundary, so the rest is inferred from the germline J gene. The chain carries TRBV20-1 and TRBJ2-3; TRBD2 matches at 7 bases. V shed 0 bases, J shed 6 bases, and the junction held 9 bases outside the gene matches. The CDR3 totals 15 residues. Germline CDR1 is DFQATT and CDR2 is SNEGSKA (reference sequence). Here the CDR3 reads CSAREGGGSGDTQYF. The sequenced part of the CDR3 DNA is TGCAGTGCTAGAGAGGGCGGGGGTAGCGGCGATACG.

This clone was counted ten times or more. The CDR3 goes on 3 residues after the read ends, and that part is filled in from the germline J gene. The gene calls are TRBV2 and TRBJ2-4, with D unclear. Germline CDR1 SNHLY, CDR2 FYNNEI. The CDR3 contains 13 residues. V lost 0 bases, J lost 9 bases, and 9 bases lay in between. The part of the CDR3 DNA that was read is TGTGCCAGCAGTGAAGCGTTAGCCGGCATT. This translates into CASSEALAGI. The CDR3 in full is CASSEALAGIQYF.

A word on this clone: The DNA ends 3 residues before the CDR3 does, and the rest of the CDR3 is filled in from the germline J gene. The chain is built from TRBV18 and TRBJ2-7, with 14 bases aligning to TRBD2. Germline-derived CDR1 and CDR2 are KGHSH and LQKENI. Trimming took 3 bases from V and 6 from J; bases not matched to a gene: 10. CDR3 length equals 17 residues. The CDR3 bases that were read are TGTGCCAGCTCACCGTACCCGACTAGCGGGGGGGCGTCCGAG. This encodes CASSPYPTSGGASE. The entire CDR3 protein is CASSPYPTSGGASEQYF. Complete variable domain (other parts from reference TRBV18 and TRBJ2-7): NAGVMQNPRHLVRRRGQEARLRCSPMKGHSHVYWYRQLPEEGLKFMVYLQKENIIDESGMPKERFSAEFPKEGPSILRIQQVVRGDSAAYFCASSPYPTSGGASEQYFGPGTRLTVT.

This clone was detected many times. The read finishes 3 residues shy of the CDR3 end, and the germline J gene is used to complete it. J is TRBJ1-6 and V is TRBV6-2 or TRBV6-3, with 10 bases lining up with TRBD1. Germline-derived CDR1 and CDR2 are MNHEY and SVGEGT. CDR3 length: 16 residues. V was pared by 4 bases and J by 9 bases, with 9 bases of the junction left unmatched. Here the CDR3 reads CASSLWTGGLGSPLHF. The sequenced CDR3 bases are TGTGCCAGCAGTTTGTGGACAGGGGGGTTAGGTTCACCC.

This clone was observed a few times. Read coverage stops 3 residues before the CDR3 terminus; the germline J gene supplies the remainder. The J gene is TRBJ2-4, the V gene TRBV7-9, with a weak D call TRBD1 (6 bases). The CDR3 is 15 amino acids. The germline gives CDR1 SEHNR, CDR2 FQNEAQ (reference sequence). CDR3 DNA, as far as it was read: TGTGCCAGCAGCGCTAGGACAGATACTAACTATGGT. Protein: CASSARTDTNYG. The whole CDR3 sequence is CASSARTDTNYGQYF.